This is a list of T cell receptor beta chains from one sample in a study of blood T cell repertoires in COVID-19. TCRdb's copy holds only in-frame clones and misses some; the assay was immunoSEQ multiplex PCR. The sample carries fewer than 300,000 clones, about nine tenths recorded once. The specimen sequenced was PBMCs or T cells enriched from blood (not recorded which). Receptors were obtained from a woman aged 25 to 39 who had recovered from COVID-19. The CDR3 runs from the conserved cysteine through the conserved F or W. The D gene is left open where the match is weak. Expanded clones are given a class, and other clones once, few, many or no size at all.

D gene | J gene | V gene | clone size | CDR3 protein | CDR3 DNA
TRBD1 | TRBJ1-3 | TRBV6-2/TRBV6-3 | few | CASSFGDRTRGTIYF | TGTGCCAGCAGTTTCGGGGACAGGACGCGGGGCACCATATATTTT
. | TRBJ2-3 | TRBV5-6 | once | CASSLSSTDTQYF | TGTGCCAGCAGCTTGAGCTCAACGGATACGCAGTATTTT
TRBD1 | TRBJ1-1 | TRBV5-3 | . | CAASGGRNTEAFF | TGTGCCGCATCAGGGGGACGGAACACTGAAGCTTTCTTT
TRBD1 | TRBJ2-4 | TRBV15 | . | CATSTSLGQGWGKNIQYF | TGTGCCACCAGTACCTCTCTGGGACAGGGATGGGGCAAAAACATTCAGTACTTC
TRBD1 | TRBJ1-2 | TRBV27 | . | CASSLGTGGNSAGYTF | TGTGCCAGCAGTTTAGGGACAGGGGGCAATTCGGCTGGCTACACCTTC
TRBD2 | TRBJ2-7 | TRBV18 | . | CASSPTGTSGRSYF | TGTGCCAGCTCACCTACGGGGACTAGCGGGAGGTCGTACTTC
TRBD2 | TRBJ2-1 | TRBV9 | . | CASSVVPAGGFDEQFF | TGTGCCAGCAGCGTAGTCCCAGCGGGAGGGTTTGATGAGCAGTTCTTC
. | TRBJ2-5 | TRBV19 | . | CASSTPWARGQETQYF | TGTGCCAGTAGTACTCCCTGGGCAAGGGGACAAGAGACCCAGTACTTC
. | TRBJ2-7 | TRBV3-1/TRBV3-2 | once | CASSPSTGLHEQYF | TGTGCCAGCAGTCCTAGCACAGGGCTCCACGAGCAGTACTTC
TRBD1 | TRBJ2-7 | TRBV28 | . | CASSLFFGTGPNRRSYEQYF | TGTGCCAGCAGTTTATTTTTTGGGACAGGGCCGAATCGAAGATCCTACGAGCAGTACTTC
. | TRBJ1-5 | TRBV28 | . | CASSLGHSQPQHF | TGTGCCAGCAGCTTGGGACATTCCCAGCCCCAGCATTTT
TRBD1 | TRBJ2-7 | TRBV27 | . | CASSIRDRGSDEQYF | TGTGCCAGCAGTATCCGGGACAGGGGGTCCGACGAGCAGTACTTC
TRBD2 | TRBJ2-3 | TRBV6-1 | . | CASSEVAPGLAGVNTQYF | TGTGCCAGCAGTGAAGTAGCCCCGGGACTAGCGGGAGTGAATACGCAGTATTTT
. | TRBJ2-1 | TRBV5-1 | few | CASSFGSSDYNEQFF | TGCGCCAGCAGCTTTGGGTCTAGCGACTACAATGAGCAGTTCTTC
. | TRBJ1-2 | TRBV25-1 | . | CASSVAGPGNGYTF | TGTGCCAGCAGTGTGGCAGGGCCTGGTAACGGCTACACCTTC
TRBD1 | TRBJ1-2 | TRBV27 | once | CASTTQGAGYTF | TGTGCCAGCACTACTCAGGGGGCAGGCTACACCTTC
. | TRBJ1-4 | TRBV28 | . | CASNDRYEKLFF | TGTGCCAGCAATGACAGATATGAAAAACTGTTTTTT
. | TRBJ1-6 | TRBV28 | . | CASSPPGQGNSPLHF | TGTGCCAGCAGTCCACCCGGGCAGGGTAATTCACCCCTCCACTTT
. | TRBJ1-6 | TRBV2 | . | CASSARLSSYNSPLHF | TGTGCCAGCAGTGCACGCCTGAGCTCCTATAATTCACCCCTCCACTTT
TRBD1 | TRBJ2-5 | TRBV5-6 | . | CASSFGQGETQYF | TGTGCCAGCAGCTTTGGACAGGGAGAGACCCAGTACTTC
. | TRBJ2-1 | TRBV6-5 | . | CASSPRDASYNEQFF | TGTGCCAGCAGCCCGCGGGACGCTTCCTACAATGAGCAGTTCTTC
. | TRBJ1-1 | TRBV29-1 | . | CSVERFTSAEAFF | TGCAGCGTTGAAAGATTTACGTCGGCTGAAGCTTTCTTT
. | TRBJ2-7 | TRBV5-6 | . | CASSYGQNLYEQYF | TGTGCCAGCAGCTACGGACAGAACTTATACGAGCAGTACTTC
TRBD1 | TRBJ1-2 | TRBV28 | . | CASTPADREGYGYTF | TGTGCCAGCACCCCAGCCGACAGGGAAGGCTATGGCTACACCTTC
. | TRBJ1-2 | TRBV29-1 | . | CSAVQGEGGYTF | TGCAGCGCTGTACAGGGAGAGGGAGGCTACACCTTC
. | TRBJ2-5 | TRBV6-1 | . | CASSDNGVEETQYF | TGTGCCAGCAGTGACAACGGGGTGGAGGAGACCCAGTACTTC
. | TRBJ2-1 | TRBV7-8 | . | CASSPSARHYNEQFF | TGTGCCAGCAGCCCCTCGGCGAGGCACTACAATGAGCAGTTCTTC
. | TRBJ2-1 | TRBV9 | once | CASSVDGTPNEQFF | TGTGCCAGCAGCGTAGACGGGACTCCCAATGAGCAGTTCTTC
. | TRBJ1-5 | TRBV27 | . | CASSLSEGNQPQHF | TGTGCCAGCAGTTTATCTGAGGGAAATCAGCCCCAGCATTTT
. | TRBJ1-5 | TRBV7-9 | . | CASSLGTDFNQPQHF | TGTGCCAGCAGCTTAGGGACTGATTTCAATCAGCCCCAGCATTTT
TRBD2 | TRBJ2-1 | TRBV11-2 | few | CASSWALAGYNEQFF | TGTGCCAGCAGCTGGGCACTAGCGGGATACAATGAGCAGTTCTTC
TRBD1 | TRBJ2-6 | TRBV18 | . | CASSQGAAGANVLTF | TGTGCCAGCTCGCAGGGGGCTGCTGGGGCCAACGTCCTGACTTTC
. | TRBJ1-5 | TRBV27 | . | CASSFGNQPQHF | TGTGCCAGCAGTTTCGGGAATCAGCCCCAGCATTTT
. | TRBJ1-2 | TRBV28 | once | CASSKGDGYTF | TGTGCCAGCAGCAAGGGGGATGGCTACACCTTC
. | TRBJ1-1 | TRBV13 | . | CASSLQTGYTEAFF | TGTGCCAGCAGCTTACAGACAGGATACACTGAAGCTTTCTTT
. | TRBJ1-5 | TRBV6-5 | . | CASSYKQGSNQPQHF | TGTGCCAGCAGTTACAAACAGGGTAGCAATCAGCCCCAGCATTTT
. | TRBJ2-1 | TRBV18 | . | CASSPFEDNEQFF | TGTGCCAGCTCACCTTTTGAGGACAATGAGCAGTTCTTC
. | TRBJ1-2 | TRBV30 | once | CALTRKEVGGYTF | TGTGCCCTAACACGGAAGGAGGTAGGGGGCTACACCTTC
. | TRBJ2-3 | TRBV5-1 | . | CASSPEQGGDTQYF | TGCGCCAGCAGCCCTGAACAGGGTGGAGATACGCAGTATTTT